This entry lists 23 T cell receptor beta chains sequenced from one sample in a study of cytomegalovirus exposure and HLA in healthy donors. Vbeta (60) and Jbeta (13) primers were used in the PCR. Sequencing was performed with immunoSEQ multiplex PCR; in TCRdb, only in-frame clones are kept and a portion is missing. The table shows 75,000 to 90,000 clones, with 85% occurring only once. Sequencing used PBMCs. The source of these receptors is a man aged 35 to 55 in good health and CMV-seropositive.

This clone appeared a single time. The chain recombines TRBV7-2 with TRBJ2-7; 9 bases match TRBD1. This CDR3 has 15 amino acids. The trim removed 6 bases at V and 2 bases at J, leaving 8 bases unmatched. Germline V gives CDR1 SGHTA, CDR2 FQGNSA. The CDR3 spells CASRITGGKTYEQYF. In nucleotides, the CDR3 is TGTGCCAGCAGAATTACAGGGGGCAAGACCTACGAGCAGTACTTC.

The chain uses TRBV30 and TRBJ1-5; D unclear. Germline V CDR1 and CDR2: GTSNPN, SVGIG (reference sequence). This CDR3 spans 15 amino acids. V shed 0 bases and J shed 0 bases, with 9 bases lying between them. The CDR3 nucleotides are TGTGCCTGGAGTGTACAGACAAATAGCAATCAGCCCCAGCATTTT. Translating it yields CAWSVQTNSNQPQHF.

The chain links TRBV5-4 to TRBJ2-7; tentative D call: TRBD2 (6 bases). V lost 0 bases and J 7 bases, leaving 11 bases between the germline ends. The germline V gene has CDR1 SGHNT and CDR2 YYREEE (reference sequence). The CDR3 length is 13 residues. CDR3 bases: TGTGCCAGCAGCTTGGACCCCGCGGGGGAGCAGTACTTC. As protein: CASSLDPAGEQYF.

The rearrangement joins TRBV4-1 to TRBJ1-5; weak D call: TRBD1 (6 bases). This CDR3 is built from 17 residues. Trimming removed 0 bases from V and 0 bases from J, with 12 bases in between. CDR1 is MGHRA and CDR2 is YSYEKL in the germline V gene. For the CDR3, the DNA is TGCGCCAGCAGCCAAGAGCCAGGGGCCCATAGCAATCAGCCCCAGCATTTT. This encodes CASSQEPGAHSNQPQHF.

The chain is built from TRBV4-1 and TRBJ2-5; possibly TRBD1 for D (6 bases). Germline loops: CDR1 MGHRA, CDR2 YSYEKL. Trimming stripped 2 bases from V and 2 bases from J, with 12 bases between. The CDR3 is made up of 15 amino acids. DNA for the CDR3: TGCGCCAGCAGCCAACCGGACAGAGAACAAGAGACCCAGTACTTC. Translated: CASSQPDREQETQYF.

The chain uses TRBV13 and TRBJ2-7, with no clear D. CDR1 and CDR2 (germline): PRHDT, FYEKMQ (reference sequence). Trimming took 5 bases from V and 0 from J, leaving 8 bases between them. This CDR3 spans 13 amino acids. The CDR3 spells CASSPRASYEQYF. CDR3 DNA sequence: TGTGCCAGCAGCCCGCGAGCCTCCTACGAGCAGTACTTC.

The chain has TRBV6-6 and TRBJ1-1; D gene ambiguous. Germline CDR1 is MNHNY and CDR2 is SVGAGI (reference sequence). Trimming removed 6 bases from V and 7 bases from J, with 15 bases in between. The CDR3 extends over 13 amino acids. CDR3 sequence reads: CASRFRVQSEAFF. The CDR3 DNA sequence: TGTGCCAGCAGGTTCCGGGTACAAAGTGAAGCTTTCTTT.

The chain employs TRBV28 and TRBJ2-7; D is unresolved. This CDR3 region has 14 residues. From germline, CDR1 is MDHEN and CDR2 SYDVKM. Trimming removed 6 bases from V and 2 bases from J, with 14 bases in between. The CDR3 DNA sequence: TGTGCCAGCAGCAAGACACGATTCACCTACGAGCAGTACTTC. Encoded protein: CASSKTRFTYEQYF. Full variable domain (remainder filled in from reference TRBV28 and TRBJ2-7): DVKVTQSSRYLVKRTGEKVFLECVQDMDHENMFWYRQDPGLGLRLIYFSYDVKMKEKGDIPEGYSVSREKKERFSLILESASTNQTSMYLCASSKTRFTYEQYFGPGTRLTVT.

The chain has TRBV19 and TRBJ2-2, with D uncertain. Trimming pared 9 bases from V and 0 bases from J, leaving 14 bases between. Germline lookup yields CDR1 LNHDA and CDR2 SQIVND (reference sequence). This CDR3 contains 15 residues. The CDR3 DNA reads TGTGCCAGCGAGAGCCGCATAACGAACACCGGGGAGCTGTTTTTT. The encoded protein is CASESRITNTGELFF.

The chain joins TRBV10-3 to TRBJ2-5, with 11 bases that match TRBD2. The J call is doubtful: the DNA matches TRBJ2-7 better. CDR3 size: 13 residues. Looked up from germline, CDR1 is ENHRY and CDR2 is SYGVKD. Here the CDR3 reads CAIRGTSGYEQYF. The CDR3 DNA reads TGTGCCATCAGGGGGACTAGCGGATACGAGCAGTACTTC.

The chain employs TRBV6-1 and TRBJ1-6; D might be TRBD1 (5 bases). This CDR3 is 15 amino acids long. With 6 bases removed from V and 2 bases from J, the gap between germline ends came to 11 bases. From germline, CDR1 is MNHNS and CDR2 SASEGT. For the CDR3, the DNA is TGTGCCAGCAGGAAACAGGATACCTATAATTCACCCCTCCACTTT. It codes for CASRKQDTYNSPLHF.

This clone was counted only a few times. V gene TRBV18 combines with J gene TRBJ1-2, with D hard to call. The CDR3 is made up of 17 amino acids. Germline CDR1 is KGHSH and CDR2 is LQKENI. Trimming removed 4 bases at V and 0 bases at J, with 18 bases between. CDR3 sequence (DNA): TGTGCCAGCTCACTCCTCCAGGAGGCCCCAGCTAACTATGGCTACACCTTC. Protein: CASSLLQEAPANYGYTF.

The V and J genes are TRBV6-9 and TRBJ1-2; no firm D call. This CDR3 region has 12 residues. CDR1 is MNHGY and CDR2 is SVAAGI in the germline V gene. Trimming left V 7 bases short and J 6 bases short, with 12 bases between. CDR3 sequence reads: CASNGREDGYTF. The CDR3 DNA sequence: TGTGCCAGCAATGGGAGGGAGGATGGCTACACCTTC.

The gene calls are TRBV18 and TRBJ1-2; 7 positions match TRBD1. Germline assignment: CDR1 KGHSH and CDR2 LQKENI. CDR3 size: 12 residues. V dropped 8 bases and J dropped 3; count of bases not matched to a gene: 3. The CDR3: CASETGDYGYTF. CDR3 DNA sequence: TGTGCCAGCGAAACAGGGGACTATGGCTACACCTTC.

The V and J genes are TRBV30 and TRBJ2-2, with D perhaps TRBD2 (5 bases). The CDR3 has 14 residues. Trimming removed 3 bases from V and 4 bases from J, with 12 bases in between. Germline V gene lookup returns CDR1 GTSNPN and CDR2 SVGIG (reference sequence). The CDR3 DNA is TGTGCCTGGAGCGACGGGATAGCCACCGGGGAGCTGTTTTTT. Its protein product is CAWSDGIATGELFF.

This chain joins TRBV27 and TRBJ2-5; 7 bases are a match to TRBD2. The J call may not be correct, given that the DNA end is closer to TRBJ2-7. Germline CDR1 reads MNHEY; CDR2 reads SMNVEV (reference sequence). The CDR3 is 17 residues long. Here the CDR3 DNA reads TGTGCCAGCAGGGATAGGGTGGGGGGGAGTAAAGGGTACGAGCAGTACTTC. This encodes CASRDRVGGSKGYEQYF.

The table lists this clone with a few counts. The V and J genes are TRBV6-8 and TRBJ2-2; a possible D gene is TRBD2 (5 bases). The length of the CDR3 is 11 residues. The germline V gene has CDR1 MNHGY and CDR2 SAAAGT. Trimming shortened V by 5 bases and J by 8 bases, and 6 bases separated the two germline ends. CDR3 sequence (DNA): TGTGCCAGCAGTAGACTAGGGGAGCTGTTTTTT. Translation gives CASSRLGELFF.

This clone was recorded once. The chain joins TRBV30 to TRBJ1-3; a weak D match, TRBD1 (6 bases). Germline CDR1 reads GTSNPN; CDR2 reads SVGIG (reference sequence). Trimming left V 0 bases short and J 4 bases short, with 16 bases between. CDR3 length equals 16 residues. The CDR3 reads CAWSVRGGGLGNTIYF. The CDR3 region has the DNA TGTGCCTGGAGTGTACGGGGCGGGGGCTTAGGAAACACCATATATTTT.

This chain links TRBV11-3 with TRBJ2-7, with 7 bases lining up with TRBD2. After removal of 1 base from V and 2 bases from J, the junction contained 2 bases not matched to a gene. CDR3 length equals 14 residues. In germline, CDR1 is SGHNT, CDR2 YENEEA. The DNA for the CDR3 is TGTGCCAGCAGCTTAGTGGGGACTACCTACGAGCAGTACTTC. This translates into CASSLVGTTYEQYF.

The chain recombines TRBV11-2 with TRBJ2-5, with TRBD1 matching 10 bases. There are 16 residues in the CDR3. Unmatched junction bases numbered 14, after V lost 2 bases and J lost 11 bases. Germline V lookup: CDR1 SGHAT, CDR2 FQNNGV. CDR3 protein: CASSLSRGQGFGEQYF. The CDR3 bases are TGTGCCAGCAGCTTAAGTAGGGGACAGGGGTTTGGGGAGCAGTACTTC.

This clone was seen only a few times. This chain uses TRBV28 with TRBJ1-4; TRBD1 might be the D (6 bases). This CDR3 region has 17 residues. V was shortened by 2 bases and J by 0 bases, with 13 bases between the two germline ends. Germline-derived CDR1 and CDR2 are MDHEN and SYDVKM. This chain's CDR3 is CASSLRGRGATNEKLFF. DNA for the CDR3: TGTGCCAGCAGTTTACGGGGCAGGGGTGCAACTAATGAAAAACTGTTTTTT. Combining the CDR3 with reference TRBV28 and TRBJ1-4 gives the whole variable domain DVKVTQSSRYLVKRTGEKVFLECVQDMDHENMFWYRQDPGLGLRLIYFSYDVKMKEKGDIPEGYSVSREKKERFSLILESASTNQTSMYLCASSLRGRGATNEKLFFGSGTQLSVL.

This clone was found once. This chain joins TRBV2 and TRBJ2-3; the D gene is possibly TRBD2 (7 bases). Trimming removed 6 bases at V and 0 bases at J, with 13 bases between. Germline assignment: CDR1 SNHLY and CDR2 FYNNEI. CDR3 length equals 15 residues. The CDR3 DNA reads TGTGCCAGCAGGGTCGGGGGGCCTAGCACAGATACGCAGTATTTT. It specifies CASRVGGPSTDTQYF.

The chain joins TRBV14 to TRBJ1-1; D perhaps matches TRBD1 (6 bases). V lost 3 bases and J lost 1, with 12 bases in between. CDR1 and CDR2 from the germline V gene are SGHDN and FVKESK. The CDR3 covers 15 residues. The CDR3 DNA reads TGTGCCAGCAGCCAGCTCCAGGGGCAGAACACTGAAGCTTTCTTT. It is translated as CASSQLQGQNTEAFF.